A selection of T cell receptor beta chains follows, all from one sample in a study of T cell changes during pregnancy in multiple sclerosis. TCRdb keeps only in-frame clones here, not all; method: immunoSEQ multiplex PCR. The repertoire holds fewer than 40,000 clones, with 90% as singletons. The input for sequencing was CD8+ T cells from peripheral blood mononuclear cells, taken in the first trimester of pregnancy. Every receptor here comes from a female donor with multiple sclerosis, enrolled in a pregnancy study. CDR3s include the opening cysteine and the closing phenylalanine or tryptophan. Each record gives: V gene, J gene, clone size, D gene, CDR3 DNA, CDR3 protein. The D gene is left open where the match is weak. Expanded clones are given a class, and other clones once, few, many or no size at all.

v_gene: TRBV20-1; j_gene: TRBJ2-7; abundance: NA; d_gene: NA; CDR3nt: TGCAGTGCTGACACCTCCTACGAGCAGTACTTC; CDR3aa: CSADTSYEQYF
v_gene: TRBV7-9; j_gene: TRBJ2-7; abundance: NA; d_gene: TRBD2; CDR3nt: TGTGCCAGCAGCTTAGTGGTAGCGGGACCCTACGAGCAGTACTTC; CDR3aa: CASSLVVAGPYEQYF
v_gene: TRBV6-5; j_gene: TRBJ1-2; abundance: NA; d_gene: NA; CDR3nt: TGTGCCAGCAGTTACTCTCGGGGAGATGGCTACACCTTC; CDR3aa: CASSYSRGDGYTF
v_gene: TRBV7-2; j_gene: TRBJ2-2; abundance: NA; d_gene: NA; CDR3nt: TGTGCCAGCAGCCAGAAGGGATGGGAGACCGGGGAGCTGTTTTTT; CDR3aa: CASSQKGWETGELFF
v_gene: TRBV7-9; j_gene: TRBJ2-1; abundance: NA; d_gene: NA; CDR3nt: TGTGCCAGCAGCTCAAACCTAGGGGGTTCCTCCTACAATGAGCAGTTCTTC; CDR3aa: CASSSNLGGSSYNEQFF
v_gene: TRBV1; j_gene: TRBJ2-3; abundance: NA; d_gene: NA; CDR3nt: TGCACCAGCAGCCAAGGGCAGAGAATAGTAAGGGGAAGGACAGATACGCAGTATTTT; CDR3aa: CTSSQGQRIVRGRTDTQYF
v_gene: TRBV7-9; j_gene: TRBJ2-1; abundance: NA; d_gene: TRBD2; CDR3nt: TGTGCCAGCAGCTCCACCGCGGGAGGATCTTACAATGAGCAGTTCTTC; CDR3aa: CASSSTAGGSYNEQFF
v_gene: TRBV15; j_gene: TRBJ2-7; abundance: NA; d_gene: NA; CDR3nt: TGTGCCACCAGCAGAGTCGGGGTCTCCCACGAGCAGTACTTC; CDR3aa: CATSRVGVSHEQYF
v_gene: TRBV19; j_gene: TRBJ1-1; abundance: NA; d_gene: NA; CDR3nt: TGTGCCAGTAGTAGACAGTTGTTTATGAACACTGAAGCTTTCTTT; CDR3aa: CASSRQLFMNTEAFF
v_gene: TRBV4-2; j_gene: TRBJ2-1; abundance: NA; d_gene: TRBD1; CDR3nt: TGTGCCAGCAGCCAGATCTCGACAGGGGCCCACTACAATGAGCAGTTCTTC; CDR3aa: CASSQISTGAHYNEQFF
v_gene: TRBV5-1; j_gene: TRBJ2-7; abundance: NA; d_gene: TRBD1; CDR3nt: TGCGCCAGCAGCTCGGGGACAGGGGACGAGCAGTACTTC; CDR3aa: CASSSGTGDEQYF
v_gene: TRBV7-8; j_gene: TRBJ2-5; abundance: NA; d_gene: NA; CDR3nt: TGTGCCAGCAGCCCTAGCTCCCGATTCCAAGAGACCCAGTACTTC; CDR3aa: CASSPSSRFQETQYF
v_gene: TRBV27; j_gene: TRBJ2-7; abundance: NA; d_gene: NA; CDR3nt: TGTGCCAGCAGTTTATATTCACAGGGCCCCTACGAGCAGTACTTC; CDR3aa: CASSLYSQGPYEQYF
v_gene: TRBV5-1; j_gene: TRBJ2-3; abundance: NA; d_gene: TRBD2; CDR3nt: TGCGCCAGCAGCTCCGGGACTAGCGGCACAGATACGCAGTATTTT; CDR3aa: CASSSGTSGTDTQYF
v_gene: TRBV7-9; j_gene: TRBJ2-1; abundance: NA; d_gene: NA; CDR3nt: TGTGCCAGCATCGACTCTCTGGGTTACAATGAGCAGTTCTTC; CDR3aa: CASIDSLGYNEQFF
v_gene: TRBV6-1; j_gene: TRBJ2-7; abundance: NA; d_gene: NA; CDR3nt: TGTGCCAGCAGTGAAGAGACAGGAAGCTCCTACGAGCAGTACTTC; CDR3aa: CASSEETGSSYEQYF
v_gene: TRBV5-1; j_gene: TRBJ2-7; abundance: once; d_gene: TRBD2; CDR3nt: TGCGCCAGCAGGCCCGGGACTAGCGGGAGAGGGGCCTACGAGCAGTACTTC; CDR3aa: CASRPGTSGRGAYEQYF
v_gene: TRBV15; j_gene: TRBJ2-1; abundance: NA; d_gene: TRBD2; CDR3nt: TGTGCCACCAGCAGATATAGCGGGATTGAGCAGTTCTTC; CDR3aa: CATSRYSGIEQFF
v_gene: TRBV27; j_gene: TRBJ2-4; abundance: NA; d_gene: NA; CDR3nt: TGTGCCAGCGGAGGGGTGGGAAACATTCAGTACTTC; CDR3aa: CASGGVGNIQYF
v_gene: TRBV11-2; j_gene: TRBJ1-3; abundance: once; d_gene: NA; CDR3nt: TGTGCCAGCAGCTTCGACTCCCGTGGCGGAAACACCATATATTTT; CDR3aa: CASSFDSRGGNTIYF
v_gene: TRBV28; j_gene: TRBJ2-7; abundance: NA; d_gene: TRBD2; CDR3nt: TGTGCCAGCAGTGATTTAGGGACTAGCGGGAGCTACGAGCAGTACTTC; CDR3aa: CASSDLGTSGSYEQYF
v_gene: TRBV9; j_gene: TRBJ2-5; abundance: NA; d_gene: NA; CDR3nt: TGTGCCAGCAGCGTCTCCGGTGGTACGGAGACCCAGTACTTC; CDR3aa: CASSVSGGTETQYF
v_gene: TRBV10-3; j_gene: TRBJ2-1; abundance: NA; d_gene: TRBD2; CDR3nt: TGTGCCACCAATGATTTCGGGACTAGTATATACAATGAGCAGTTCTTC; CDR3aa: CATNDFGTSIYNEQFF
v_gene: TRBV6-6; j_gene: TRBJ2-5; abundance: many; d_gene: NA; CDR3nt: TGTGCCAGCAGTTATACGGGGGACCAAGAGACCCAGTACTTC; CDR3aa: CASSYTGDQETQYF
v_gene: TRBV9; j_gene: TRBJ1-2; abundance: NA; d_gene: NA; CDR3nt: TGTGCCAGCAGCGCGCGAGATGGCTACACCTTC; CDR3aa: CASSARDGYTF
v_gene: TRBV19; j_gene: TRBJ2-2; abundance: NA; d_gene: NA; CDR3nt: TGTGCCAGTAGAGTGCGGGGCGGGCCCGGGGAGCTGTTTTTT; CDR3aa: CASRVRGGPGELFF
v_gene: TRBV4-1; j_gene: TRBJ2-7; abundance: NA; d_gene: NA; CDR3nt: TGCGCCAGCAGCCAAGTTGACAGTGTTACCTACGAGCAGTACTTC; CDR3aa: CASSQVDSVTYEQYF
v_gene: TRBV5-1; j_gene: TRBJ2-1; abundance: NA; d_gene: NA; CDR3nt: TGCGCCAGCAGCTTGGAGCAGGTCAACAATGAGCAGTTCTTC; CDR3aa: CASSLEQVNNEQFF
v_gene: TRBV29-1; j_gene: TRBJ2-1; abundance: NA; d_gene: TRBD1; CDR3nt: TGCAGCGTTCAAGGGGGCCTATACAATGAGCAGTTCTTC; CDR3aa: CSVQGGLYNEQFF
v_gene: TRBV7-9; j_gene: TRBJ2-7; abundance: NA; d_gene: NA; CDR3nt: TGTGCCAGCAGCCCACAACCCTACGAGCAGTACTTC; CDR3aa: CASSPQPYEQYF
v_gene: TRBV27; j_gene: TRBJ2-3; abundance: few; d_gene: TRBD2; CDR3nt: TGTGCCAGCAGTTTAGAAGGAGCGGGAGCCACAGATACGCAGTATTTT; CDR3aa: CASSLEGAGATDTQYF
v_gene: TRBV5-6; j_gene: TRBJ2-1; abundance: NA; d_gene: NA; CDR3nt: TGTGCCAGCAGCCCATACGTATACAGTGAGCAGTTCTTC; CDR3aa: CASSPYVYSEQFF
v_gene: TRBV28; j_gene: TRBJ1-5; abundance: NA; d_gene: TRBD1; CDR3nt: TGTGCCAGCAGCCCACAGGGGGCAGGTCAGCCCCAGCATTTT; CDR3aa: CASSPQGAGQPQHF
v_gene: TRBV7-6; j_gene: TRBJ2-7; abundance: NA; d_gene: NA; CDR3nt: TGTGCCAGCAGCTTAGGGGGCCAGGGGAACTACGAGCAGTACTTC; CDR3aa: CASSLGGQGNYEQYF
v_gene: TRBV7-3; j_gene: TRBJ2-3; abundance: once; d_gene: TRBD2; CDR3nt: TGTGCCAGCAGCTTAACGGGCGGGAGCGCAGATACGCAGTATTTT; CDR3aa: CASSLTGGSADTQYF
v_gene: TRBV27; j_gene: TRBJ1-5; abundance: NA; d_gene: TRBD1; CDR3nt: TGTGCCTCCCGGGACAGTCTTCAGCCCCAGCATTTT; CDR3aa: CASRDSLQPQHF
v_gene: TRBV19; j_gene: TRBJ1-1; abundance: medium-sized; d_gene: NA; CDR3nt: TGTGCCAGTAGTACAATCTCGACAGATACCGCGAACACTGAAGCTTTCTTT; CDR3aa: CASSTISTDTANTEAFF
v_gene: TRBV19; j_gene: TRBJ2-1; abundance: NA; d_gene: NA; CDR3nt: TGTGCCAGTAGTATAGTCACTAATCCAATCCCCAATGAGCAGTTCTTC; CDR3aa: CASSIVTNPIPNEQFF
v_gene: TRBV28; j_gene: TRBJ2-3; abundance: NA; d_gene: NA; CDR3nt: TGTGCCAGCAGCCAGGATACTAGCACAGATACGCAGTATTTT; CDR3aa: CASSQDTSTDTQYF
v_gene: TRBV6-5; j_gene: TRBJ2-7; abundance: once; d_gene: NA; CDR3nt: TGTGCCAGCAGTTACGGCGGCCGTAGCACCCACGAGCAGTACTTC; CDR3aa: CASSYGGRSTHEQYF
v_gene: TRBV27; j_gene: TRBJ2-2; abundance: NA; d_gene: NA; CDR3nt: TGTGCCAGCAGTCTCAGACAGTTCACCGGGGAGCTGTTTTTT; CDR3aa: CASSLRQFTGELFF
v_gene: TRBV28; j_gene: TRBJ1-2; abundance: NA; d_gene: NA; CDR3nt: TGTGCCAGCAGTACCTCGACGGGCTATGGCTACACCTTC; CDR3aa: CASSTSTGYGYTF
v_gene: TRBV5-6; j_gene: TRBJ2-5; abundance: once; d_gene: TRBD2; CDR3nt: TGTGCCAGCAGCGAGGGACTAGCGGGAGTAGGAGAGACCCAGTACTTC; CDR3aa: CASSEGLAGVGETQYF
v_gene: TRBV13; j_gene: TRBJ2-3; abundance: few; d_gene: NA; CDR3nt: TGTGCCAGCAGCTTAGTAGCGGATGGCACAGATACGCAGTATTTT; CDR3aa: CASSLVADGTDTQYF
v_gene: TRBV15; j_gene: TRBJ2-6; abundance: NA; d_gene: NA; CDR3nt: TGTGCCACCAGCAGTAGGCAGCGCTCTGGGGCCAACGTCCTGACTTTC; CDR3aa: CATSSRQRSGANVLTF
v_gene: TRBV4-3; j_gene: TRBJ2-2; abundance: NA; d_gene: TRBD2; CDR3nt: TGCGCCAGCAGCCCCCAGGGGCGGGAGGGCGTCGGGGAGCTGTTTTTT; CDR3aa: CASSPQGREGVGELFF
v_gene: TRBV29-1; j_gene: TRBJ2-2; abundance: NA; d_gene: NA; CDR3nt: TGCAGCGTACCCCTAGAGACCGGGGAGCTGTTTTTT; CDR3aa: CSVPLETGELFF
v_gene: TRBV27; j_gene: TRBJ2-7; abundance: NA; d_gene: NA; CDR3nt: TGTGCCAGCAGTCCCTCCTTTTACGAGCAGTACTTC; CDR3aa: CASSPSFYEQYF
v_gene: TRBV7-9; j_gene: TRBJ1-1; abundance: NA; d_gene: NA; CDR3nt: TGTGCCAGCACTCCCGGCGGGACTGAAGCTTTCTTT; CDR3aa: CASTPGGTEAFF
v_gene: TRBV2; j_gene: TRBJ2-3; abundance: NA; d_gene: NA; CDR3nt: TGTGCCACCGATACGGGACGGGAGACAAAGGATACGCAGTATTTT; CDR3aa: CATDTGRETKDTQYF
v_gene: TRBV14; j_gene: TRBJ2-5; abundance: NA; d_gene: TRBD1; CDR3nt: TGTGCCAGCAGCCTCAGGGACAGGGTCAGCCAAGGGGAGACCCAGTACTTC; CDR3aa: CASSLRDRVSQGETQYF
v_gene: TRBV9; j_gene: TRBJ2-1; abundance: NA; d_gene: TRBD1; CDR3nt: TGTGCCAGCAGCGCCGGCAACCAGGGGGCTAAGGATGAGCAGTTCTTC; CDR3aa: CASSAGNQGAKDEQFF
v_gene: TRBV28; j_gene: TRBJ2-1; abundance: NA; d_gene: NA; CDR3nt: TGTGCCAGCAGCCCCATCGGAGATGAGCAGTTCTTC; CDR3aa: CASSPIGDEQFF